The 19 T cell receptor beta chains given below trace back to one sample, sequenced in a study of T cell responses to AZD1222 COVID-19 vaccine. Sequenced by immunoSEQ multiplex PCR; TCRdb stores in-frame clones only, minus some. The table shows about 150,000 clones, with about 92% occurring only once. The sample in question was peripheral blood, obtained on day 0 of AZD1222 vaccination. The receptors originated from an adult in good health.

J is TRBJ1-2 and V is TRBV14; D is unclear. Germline-derived CDR1 and CDR2 are SGHDN and FVKESK. The CDR3 spans 12 residues. The V gene lost 1 base and the J gene lost 7 bases, with 7 bases spanning the gap. The CDR3 here is CASSQARGGYTF. In DNA form, the CDR3 reads TGTGCCAGCAGCCAAGCCCGGGGTGGCTACACCTTC. Full variable domain (rest looked up from reference TRBV14 and TRBJ1-2): EAGVTQFPSHSVIEKGQTVTLRCDPISGHDNLYWYRRVMGKEIKFLLHFVKESKQDESGMPNNRFLAERTGGTYSTLKVQPAELEDSGVYFCASSQARGGYTFGSGTRLTVV.

The genes are TRBV9 and TRBJ2-3, with 11 nucleotides matching TRBD2. Germline CDR1 and CDR2: SGDLS and YYNGEE. V dropped 4 bases and J dropped 4; count of bases not matched to a gene: 5. This CDR3 is 15 amino acids long. CDR3: CASSTIAGGADTQYF. CDR3 in DNA: TGTGCCAGCAGCACCATAGCGGGAGGGGCAGATACGCAGTATTTT.

The chain combines TRBV19 with TRBJ1-2; D unclear. Germline loops: CDR1 LNHDA, CDR2 SQIVND (reference sequence). Trimming took off 9 bases at V and 4 bases at J, with 15 bases between the two ends. The CDR3 runs to 13 residues. For the CDR3, the DNA is TGTGCCAGCACCCCAGTCCTGTTCTATGGCTACACCTTC. It codes for CASTPVLFYGYTF.

The chain recombines TRBV7-6 with TRBJ2-7; 8 bases fit TRBD1. Germline-derived CDR1 and CDR2 are SGHVS and FNYEAQ. V shed 2 bases, J shed 0 bases, and the junction held 6 bases outside the gene matches. CDR3 length equals 16 residues. CDR3: CASSLSTGDSSYEQYF. The DNA of the CDR3 is TGTGCCAGCAGCTTATCGACAGGGGATAGCTCCTACGAGCAGTACTTC. Together with reference TRBV7-6 and TRBJ2-7, the CDR3 gives the full variable domain: GAGVSQSPRYKVTKRGQDVALRCDPISGHVSLYWYRQALGQGPEFLTYFNYEAQQDKSGLPNDRFSAERPEGSISTLTIQRTEQRDSAMYRCASSLSTGDSSYEQYFGPGTRLTVT.

About this clone itself: This sample includes further DNA sequences coding for the same CDR3. In nucleotides, the CDR3 is TGTGCCAGCAGCGTTGACAGGAACACTGAAGCTTTCTTT. Its translation: CASSVDRNTEAFF. The chain uses TRBV6-4 and TRBJ1-1; a weak D match, TRBD1 (5 bases). V was trimmed by 6 bases and J by 1 base, leaving 9 bases between them. The CDR3 covers 13 residues. Per the germline V gene, CDR1 is MRHNA and CDR2 is SNTAGT.

The J gene is TRBJ1-1, the V gene TRBV6-5; D remains ambiguous. Germline V gene data show CDR1 as MNHEY and CDR2 as SVGAGI. This CDR3 spans 12 amino acids. With 6 bases removed from V and 6 bases from J, the gap between germline ends came to 11 bases. In DNA, the CDR3 is TGTGCCAGCAGCCCCCAGGCGGCTGAAGCTTTCTTT. Translated: CASSPQAAEAFF.

CDR3 amino acids: CASSELGTGPDTGELFF. For the CDR3, the DNA is TGTGCCAGCAGTGAATTGGGGACAGGCCCAGACACCGGGGAGCTGTTTTTT. This chain joins TRBV25-1 and TRBJ2-2; 8 positions match TRBD1. Germline CDR1 is MGHDK and CDR2 is SYGVNS. V lost 1 base to trimming and J lost 3 bases; unmatched junction nucleotides: 7. The CDR3 is 17 residues long.

This chain joins TRBV30 and TRBJ2-7, with 8 bases matching TRBD1. V lost 0 bases, J lost 0 bases, and 4 bases stayed unmatched. The CDR3 totals 15 residues. The germline gives CDR1 GTSNPN, CDR2 SVGIG (reference sequence). The CDR3 protein is CAWSVSGGDSYEQYF. In nucleotides, the CDR3 is TGTGCCTGGAGTGTTTCAGGGGGCGACTCCTACGAGCAGTACTTC.

The CDR3: CASSFGGRGNTIYF. As DNA, the CDR3 is TGTGCCAGCAGCTTCGGGGGACGGGGAAACACCATATATTTT. The V and J genes are TRBV7-3 and TRBJ1-3; possibly TRBD1 for D (5 bases). Germline values: CDR1 SGHTA, CDR2 FQGTGA. This CDR3 is 14 amino acids long. Trimming took 3 bases from V and 4 from J, leaving 10 bases between them.

The CDR3 region has the DNA TGCAGCGTTGGAAGGACAGGGAACACCGGGGAGCTGTTTTTT. Its protein is CSVGRTGNTGELFF. V and J are TRBV29-1 and TRBJ2-2, with 7 positions matching TRBD1. This CDR3 spans 14 amino acids. CDR1 SQVTM and CDR2 ANQGSEA come from the germline V gene. V shed 4 bases, J shed 1 base, and the junction held 3 bases outside the gene matches.

CDR3 in DNA: TGTGCCAGCAGTTATACAGGGGGAGGCTACACCTTC. This translates into CASSYTGGGYTF. This sequence joins TRBV2 and TRBJ1-2; 8 bases are shared with TRBD1. V was pared by 5 bases and J by 8 bases, with 4 bases of the junction left unmatched. Germline values: CDR1 SNHLY, CDR2 FYNNEI. The CDR3 loop spans 12 amino acids.

The chain is built from TRBV10-2 and TRBJ1-5, with D possibly matching TRBD1 (6 bases). Trimming removed 0 bases from V and 3 bases from J, with 12 bases in between. From germline, CDR1 is WSHSY and CDR2 SAAADI. This CDR3 spans 16 amino acids. CDR3 DNA sequence: TGCGCCAGCAGTGAGTCAACAGGGTGGGACAATCAGCCCCAGCATTTT. It translates to CASSESTGWDNQPQHF.

The J gene is TRBJ1-5, the V gene TRBV7-9; maybe TRBD1 (5 bases). V dropped 2 bases and J dropped 6 bases, with 8 bases sitting between them. Germline assignment: CDR1 SEHNR and CDR2 FQNEAQ (reference sequence). The CDR3 is made up of 13 amino acids. Here the CDR3 reads CASSLTGTQPQHF. DNA of the CDR3: TGTGCCAGCAGCTTAACAGGAACTCAGCCCCAGCATTTT. Full variable domain (missing parts from reference TRBV7-9 and TRBJ1-5): DTGVSQNPRHKITKRGQNVTFRCDPISEHNRLYWYRQTLGQGPEFLTYFQNEAQLEKSRLLSDRFSAERPKGSFSTLEIQRTEQGDSAMYLCASSLTGTQPQHFGDGTRLSIL.

This chain links TRBV20-1 with TRBJ1-1; no firm D call. Germline V gene sequence: CDR1 DFQATT, CDR2 SNEGSKA (reference sequence). This CDR3 has 10 residues. The V and J ends lost 4 bases and 6 bases respectively, with 6 bases between them. The CDR3 bases are TGCAGTGCTAAGAAGGCTGAAGCTTTCTTT. This sequence encodes CSAKKAEAFF.

The chain uses TRBV6-5 and TRBJ1-1, with a tentative D call TRBD1 (5 bases). V lost 0 bases, J lost 4 bases, and 12 bases lay in between. This CDR3 region has 15 residues. Germline V gene data show CDR1 as MNHEY and CDR2 as SVGAGI. The CDR3: CASSYSRGLSTEAFF. CDR3 sequence (DNA): TGTGCCAGCAGTTACTCTCGGGGGTTGAGCACTGAAGCTTTCTTT.

V gene TRBV10-3 combines with J gene TRBJ2-3; D gene uncertain. This CDR3 spans 11 amino acids. V was cut by 4 bases and J by 5 bases, with 4 bases left in between. Germline V gene sequence: CDR1 ENHRY, CDR2 SYGVKD. CDR3 sequence (DNA): TGTGCCATCAGTGTCCTAGATACGCAGTATTTT. It specifies CAISVLDTQYF.

Here the CDR3 DNA reads TGTGCCTGGAGTAAGAACTGGGCCAACTCTGGAAACACCATATATTTT. Its protein product is CAWSKNWANSGNTIYF. V is TRBV30 and J is TRBJ1-3; D unclear. The ends were cut back, 2 bases at V and 0 bases at J, with 14 bases in the middle. This CDR3 contains 16 residues. Germline CDR1 is GTSNPN and CDR2 is SVGIG (reference sequence).

This chain uses TRBV18 with TRBJ2-7; D is unclear. Germline CDR1 and CDR2: KGHSH and LQKENI. The CDR3 consists of 14 residues. Trimming removed 5 bases at V and 4 bases at J, with 15 bases between. The CDR3 DNA reads TGTGCCAGCTCAGGACCGGGTGACCCATACGAGCAGTACTTC. It codes for CASSGPGDPYEQYF.

The chain links TRBV9 to TRBJ1-1; no clear D. The CDR3 has 13 amino acids. The V and J ends lost 1 base and 2 bases respectively, with 6 bases between them. From germline, CDR1 is SGDLS and CDR2 YYNGEE. The CDR3 reads CASSVQVNTEAFF. As DNA, the CDR3 is TGTGCCAGCAGCGTACAGGTCAACACTGAAGCTTTCTTT.